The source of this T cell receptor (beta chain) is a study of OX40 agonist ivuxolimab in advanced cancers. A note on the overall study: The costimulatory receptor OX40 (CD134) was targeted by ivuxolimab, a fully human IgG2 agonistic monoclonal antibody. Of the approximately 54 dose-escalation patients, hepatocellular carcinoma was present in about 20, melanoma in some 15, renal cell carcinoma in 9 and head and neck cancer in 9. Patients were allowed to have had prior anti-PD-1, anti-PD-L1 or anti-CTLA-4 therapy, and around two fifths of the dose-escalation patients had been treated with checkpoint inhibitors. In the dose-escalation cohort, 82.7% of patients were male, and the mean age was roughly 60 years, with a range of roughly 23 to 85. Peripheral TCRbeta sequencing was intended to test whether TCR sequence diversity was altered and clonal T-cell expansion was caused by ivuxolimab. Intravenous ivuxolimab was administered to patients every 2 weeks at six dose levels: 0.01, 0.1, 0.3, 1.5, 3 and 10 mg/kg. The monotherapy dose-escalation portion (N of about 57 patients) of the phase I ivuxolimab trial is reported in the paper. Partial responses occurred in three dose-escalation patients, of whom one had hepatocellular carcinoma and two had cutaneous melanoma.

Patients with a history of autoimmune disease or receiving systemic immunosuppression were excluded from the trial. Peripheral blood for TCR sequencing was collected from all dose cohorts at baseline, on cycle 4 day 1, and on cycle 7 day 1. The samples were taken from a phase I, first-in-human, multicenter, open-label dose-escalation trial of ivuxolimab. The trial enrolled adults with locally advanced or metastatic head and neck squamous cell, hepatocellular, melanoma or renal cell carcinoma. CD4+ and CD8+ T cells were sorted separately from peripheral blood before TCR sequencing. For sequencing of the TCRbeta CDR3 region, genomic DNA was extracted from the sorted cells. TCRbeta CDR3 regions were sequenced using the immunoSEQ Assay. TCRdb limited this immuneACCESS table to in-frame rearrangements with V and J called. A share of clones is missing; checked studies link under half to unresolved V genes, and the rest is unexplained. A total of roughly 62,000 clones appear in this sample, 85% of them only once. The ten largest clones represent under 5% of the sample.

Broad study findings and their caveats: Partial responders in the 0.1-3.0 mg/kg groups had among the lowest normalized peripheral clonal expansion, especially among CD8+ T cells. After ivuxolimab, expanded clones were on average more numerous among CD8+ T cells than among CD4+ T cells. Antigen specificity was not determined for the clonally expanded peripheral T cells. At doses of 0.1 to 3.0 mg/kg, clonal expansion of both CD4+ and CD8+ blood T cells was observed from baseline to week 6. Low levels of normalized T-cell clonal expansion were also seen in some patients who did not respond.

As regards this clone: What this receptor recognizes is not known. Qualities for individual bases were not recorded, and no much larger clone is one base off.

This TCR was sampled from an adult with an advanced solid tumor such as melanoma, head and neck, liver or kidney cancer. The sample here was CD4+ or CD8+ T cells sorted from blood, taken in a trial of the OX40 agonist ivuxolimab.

The CDR3 amino acid sequence is: CASSLRRASGNTIYF. The base sequence is TGTGCCAGCAGCCTGAGGAGGGCCTCTGGAAACACCATATATTTT. This chain is built from TRBV7-2 and TRBJ1-3; the D gene is not confidently resolved. Via the germline V gene, CDR1 is SGHTA and CDR2 FQGNSA. The V end loses 5 bases and the J end loses 0 bases, and a stretch of 11 bases separates them. The CDR3 goes from the cysteine to the phenylalanine over 15 residues. Of all the DNA, just the CDR3 is kept, 45 bases in frame from base 1. Reference TRBV7-2 and TRBJ1-3 proteins supply the regions before and after the CDR3; the full variable domain is: GAGVSQSPSNKVTEKGKDVELRCDPISGHTALYWYRQSLGQGLEFLIYFQGNSAPDKSGLPSDRFSAERTGGSVSTLTIQRTQQEDSAVYLCASSLRRASGNTIYFGEGSWLTVV.